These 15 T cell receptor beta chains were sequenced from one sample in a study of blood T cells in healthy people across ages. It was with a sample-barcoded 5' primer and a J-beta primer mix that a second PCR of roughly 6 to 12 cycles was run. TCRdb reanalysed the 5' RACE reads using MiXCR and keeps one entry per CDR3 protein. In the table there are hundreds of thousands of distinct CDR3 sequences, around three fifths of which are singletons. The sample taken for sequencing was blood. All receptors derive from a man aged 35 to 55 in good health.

Written as DNA, the CDR3 is TGCAGTGCTAAAGGACCCAATACAGATACGCAGTATTTT. As protein: CSAKGPNTDTQYF. The gene calls are TRBV20-1 and TRBJ2-3; D gene uncertain. V lost 4 bases, J lost 3 bases, and 11 bases lay in between. This CDR3 comprises 13 residues. From germline, CDR1 is DFQATT and CDR2 SNEGSKA (reference sequence).

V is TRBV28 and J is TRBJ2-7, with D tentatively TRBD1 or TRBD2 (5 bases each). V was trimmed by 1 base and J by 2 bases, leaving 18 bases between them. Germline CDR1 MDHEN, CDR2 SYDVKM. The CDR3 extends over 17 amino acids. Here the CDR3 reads CASSLYRLRDRTYEQYF. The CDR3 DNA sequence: TGTGCCAGCAGTTTATACAGGCTCCGGGACCGAACCTACGAGCAGTACTTC.

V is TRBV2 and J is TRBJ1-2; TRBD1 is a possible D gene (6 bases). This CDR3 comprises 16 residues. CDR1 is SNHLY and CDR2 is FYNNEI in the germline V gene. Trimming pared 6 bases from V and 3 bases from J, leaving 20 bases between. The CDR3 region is CASSGVRGRVDYGYTF. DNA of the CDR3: TGTGCCAGCAGCGGAGTCAGGGGCAGGGTCGACTATGGCTACACCTTC.

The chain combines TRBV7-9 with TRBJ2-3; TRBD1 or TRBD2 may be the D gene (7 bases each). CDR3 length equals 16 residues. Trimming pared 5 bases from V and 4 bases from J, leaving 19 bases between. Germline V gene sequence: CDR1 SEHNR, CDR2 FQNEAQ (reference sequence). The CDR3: CASSPSRGGGPDTQYF. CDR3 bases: TGTGCCAGCAGCCCCAGTCGGGGAGGGGGCCCAGATACGCAGTATTTT.

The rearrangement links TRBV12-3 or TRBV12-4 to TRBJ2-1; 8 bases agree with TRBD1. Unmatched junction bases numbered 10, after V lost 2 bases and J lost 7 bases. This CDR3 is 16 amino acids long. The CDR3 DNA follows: TGTGCCAGCAGTTTATGGGCAGGGGGCGGACTGAATGAGCAGTTCTTC. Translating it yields CASSLWAGGGLNEQFF.

CDR3 sequence (DNA): TGTGCCAGCATCAGCACAGGGGACTATGGCTACACCTTC. This translates into CASISTGDYGYTF. V and J are TRBV27 and TRBJ1-2; 7 bases agree with TRBD1. Germline lookup yields CDR1 MNHEY and CDR2 SMNVEV (reference sequence). V was clipped by 7 bases and J by 3 bases; unmatched bases: 5. The CDR3 contains 13 residues.

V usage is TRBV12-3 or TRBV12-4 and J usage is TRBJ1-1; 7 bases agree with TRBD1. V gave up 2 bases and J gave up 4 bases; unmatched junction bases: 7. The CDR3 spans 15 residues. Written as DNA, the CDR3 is TGTGCCAGCAGTTTATCTAGGGCAGGGGGCACTGAAGCTTTCTTT. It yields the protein CASSLSRAGGTEAFF.

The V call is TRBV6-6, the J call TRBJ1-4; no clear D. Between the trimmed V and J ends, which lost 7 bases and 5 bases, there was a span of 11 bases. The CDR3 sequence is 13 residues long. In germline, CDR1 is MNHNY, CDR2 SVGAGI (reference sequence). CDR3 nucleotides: TGTGCCAGCATGCGGCAGATAAATGAAAAACTGTTTTTT. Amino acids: CASMRQINEKLFF.

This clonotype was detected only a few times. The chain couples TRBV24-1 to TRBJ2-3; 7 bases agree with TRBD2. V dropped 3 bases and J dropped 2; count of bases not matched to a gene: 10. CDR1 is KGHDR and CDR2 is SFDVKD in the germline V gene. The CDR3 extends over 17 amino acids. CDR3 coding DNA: TGTGCCACCAGTGATCCCAGCAAAGCGGGGCACACAGATACGCAGTATTTT. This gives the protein CATSDPSKAGHTDTQYF.

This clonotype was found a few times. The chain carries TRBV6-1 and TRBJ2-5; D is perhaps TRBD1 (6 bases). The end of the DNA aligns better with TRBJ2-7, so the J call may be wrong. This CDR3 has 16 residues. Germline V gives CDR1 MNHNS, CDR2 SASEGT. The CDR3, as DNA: TGTGCCAGCAGTGAAGTGGACAGTTACCAAGCCTACGAGCAGTACTTC. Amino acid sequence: CASSEVDSYQAYEQYF.

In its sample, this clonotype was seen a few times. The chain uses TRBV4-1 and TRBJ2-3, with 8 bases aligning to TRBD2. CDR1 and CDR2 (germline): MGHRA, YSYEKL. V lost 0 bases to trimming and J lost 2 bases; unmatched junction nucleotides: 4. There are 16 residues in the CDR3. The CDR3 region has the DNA TGCGCCAGCAGCCAAGATACGGGAGGGTCCACAGATACGCAGTATTTT. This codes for CASSQDTGGSTDTQYF.

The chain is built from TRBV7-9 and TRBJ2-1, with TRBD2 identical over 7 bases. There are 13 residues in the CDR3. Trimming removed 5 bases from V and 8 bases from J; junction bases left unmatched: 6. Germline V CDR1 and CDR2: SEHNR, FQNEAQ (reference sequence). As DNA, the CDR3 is TGTGCCAGCAGCGGGGAGACTAGCCATGAGCAGTTCTTC. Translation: CASSGETSHEQFF. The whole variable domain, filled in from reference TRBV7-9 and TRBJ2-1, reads DTGVSQNPRHKITKRGQNVTFRCDPISEHNRLYWYRQTLGQGPEFLTYFQNEAQLEKSRLLSDRFSAERPKGSFSTLEIQRTEQGDSAMYLCASSGETSHEQFFGPGTRLTVL.

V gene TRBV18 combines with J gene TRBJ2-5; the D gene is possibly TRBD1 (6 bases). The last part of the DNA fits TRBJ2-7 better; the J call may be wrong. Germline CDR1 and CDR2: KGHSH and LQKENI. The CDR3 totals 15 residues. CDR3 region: CASSARDIGTDEQYF. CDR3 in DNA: TGTGCCAGCTCAGCCCGGGACATCGGAACGGACGAGCAGTACTTC.

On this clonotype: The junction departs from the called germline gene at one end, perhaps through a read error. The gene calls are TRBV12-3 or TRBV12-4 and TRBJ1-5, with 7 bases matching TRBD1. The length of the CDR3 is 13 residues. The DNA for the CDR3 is TGTGCCAGCAGTTTGGGACAGTATCATCCCCAGCATTTT. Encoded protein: CASSLGQYHPQHF.

CDR3 sequence reads: CASTPGGYEQYF. For the CDR3, the DNA is TGTGCCAGCACCCCTGGGGGGTACGAGCAGTACTTC. The chain couples TRBV12-3 or TRBV12-4 to TRBJ2-7; D is possibly TRBD2 (6 bases). The V end lost 7 bases, the J end lost 4 bases, and 11 bases lay between the germline ends. This CDR3 spans 12 amino acids.